The source of this TCR beta chain is a study of blood T cell repertoires in COVID-19. Overall study context: COVID-19 samples from acute and convalescent phases originated in the United States, Italy and Spain. In each case, the material was cDNA or gDNA derived from T cells, B-cell-depleted T cells, or PBMCs.

Methods used by the authors: Counts of nucleated cells, estimated from reference gene primer amplification, were obtained. The assay was immunoSEQ multiplex PCR, and TCRdb's table has in-frame clones only and misses some. V, J and clone size derive from that table, while D and trimming were established from the DNA sequence. The sample has 60,000 to 80,000 clones, roughly 90% seen once. The receptor was derived from a man between 60 and 75 years old with acute or convalescent COVID-19. The specimen was peripheral blood.

CDR3 bases: TGTGCCGGAGCGGGGGAGCGCACAGATACGCAGTATTTT. It codes for CAGAGERTDTQYF. The rearrangement links TRBV12-3 or TRBV12-4 to TRBJ2-3; 8 bases fit TRBD2. CDR3 length equals 13 residues. Unmatched junction bases numbered 5, after V lost 11 bases and J lost 1 base.